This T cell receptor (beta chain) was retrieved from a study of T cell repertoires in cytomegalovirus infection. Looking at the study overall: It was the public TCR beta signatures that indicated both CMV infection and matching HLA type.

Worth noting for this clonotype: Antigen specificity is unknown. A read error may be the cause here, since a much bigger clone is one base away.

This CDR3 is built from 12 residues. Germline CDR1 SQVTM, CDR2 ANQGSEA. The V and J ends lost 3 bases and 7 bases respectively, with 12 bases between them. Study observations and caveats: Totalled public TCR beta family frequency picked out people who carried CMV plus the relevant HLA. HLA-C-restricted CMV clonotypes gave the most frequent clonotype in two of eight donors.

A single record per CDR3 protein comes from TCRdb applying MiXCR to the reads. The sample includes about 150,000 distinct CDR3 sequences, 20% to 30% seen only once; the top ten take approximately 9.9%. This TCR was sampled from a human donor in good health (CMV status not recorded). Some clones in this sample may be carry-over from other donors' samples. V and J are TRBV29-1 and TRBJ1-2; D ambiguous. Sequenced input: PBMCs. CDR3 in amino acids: CSVDGERGGYTF. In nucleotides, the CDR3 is TGCAGCGTTGACGGAGAGAGAGGTGGCTACACCTTC.